Detailed here is one T cell receptor (beta chain). Its matching antigen is unknown. This table comes from immunoSEQ multiplex PCR, and its TCRdb copy is limited to in-frame clones, with some not included. The sample lists a few hundred thousand clones; roughly 88% were seen once. The data are from a study of Ad26.COV2.S vaccination and SARS-CoV-2 variants. In the study overall: Into the muscle, Ad26.COV2.S was dosed once or twice, 56 days apart. Study results and caveats: Vaccinees displayed broader spike-specific TCR repertoires than placebo recipients.

Noted treatment: 19 received Ad26.COV2.S at low or high dose, single or two shots; a few received placebo; per-sample allocation not given. Day 63 after the first injection of vaccine or placebo was the sampling time. Donor was an adult aged 18-55 years in Boston. This clonotype was obtained from a person aged 18-65 years who received the Ad26.COV2.S COVID-19 vaccine or a placebo. The specimen comprised peripheral blood, sampled in a trial of Ad26.COV2.S vaccine versus placebo.

DNA for the CDR3: TGTGCCAGCAGTGAATCTACAGCCAATTACTACGAGCAGTACTTC. It is translated as CASSESTANYYEQYF. The chain couples TRBV6-1 to TRBJ2-7, with D uncertain. V lost 2 bases to trimming and J lost 3 bases, with 14 bases between them. The CDR3 contains 15 residues. Germline CDR1 and CDR2: MNHNS and SASEGT.